This TCR beta chain is drawn from a study of T cell changes during pregnancy in multiple sclerosis. Germline CDR1 SGDLS, CDR2 YYNGEE. The CDR3 spans 13 residues. The V and J ends lost 2 bases and 1 base respectively, with 6 bases between them. The table came from immunoSEQ multiplex PCR; TCRdb's copy has only in-frame clones and leaves some out. The sample has roughly 35,000 clones; around 92% are singletons. The TCR originated in a female donor with multiple sclerosis, enrolled in a pregnancy study. This rearrangement joins TRBV9 to TRBJ1-1, with a tentative D call TRBD1 (5 bases). Sequenced here: CD4+ T cells from peripheral blood mononuclear cells, sampled after pregnancy. The DNA for the CDR3 is TGTGCCAGCAGCGTTGACAGGAACACTGAAGCTTTCTTT. Its protein is CASSVDRNTEAFF.